Listed below are T cell receptor beta chains from one sample, sequenced in a study of blood T cell repertoires in COVID-19. Clones were sequenced by immunoSEQ multiplex PCR, and TCRdb holds only the in-frame ones, with some missing. The sample has 290,000 or so clones, 90% to 95% seen once. The material sequenced was peripheral blood. The receptor source for this set is a woman aged 30 to 39 with COVID-19, enrolled during active disease. Both conserved end residues are part of each CDR3. D genes are given only for firm matches. Size is omitted from some rows. Given values are once, few, many or a class for expanded clones.

once | TRBJ1-2 | TRBV5-8 | NA | CASRLLPWSRDGYTF | TGTGCCAGCAGACTATTGCCGTGGTCCAGGGATGGCTACACCTTC
once | TRBJ1-2 | TRBV13 | NA | CASSLGDWNYGYTF | TGTGCCAGCAGCTTAGGGGACTGGAACTATGGCTACACCTTC
NA | TRBJ1-2 | TRBV6-1 | NA | CASSEDLSYTF | TGTGCCAGCAGTGAGGACTTGAGCTACACCTTC
once | TRBJ2-1 | TRBV13 | TRBD2 | CASSFGTSGRSYNEQFF | TGTGCCAGCAGCTTTGGGACTAGCGGGAGATCCTACAATGAGCAGTTCTTC
NA | TRBJ1-5 | TRBV10-3 | NA | CAISPDISGTQPQHF | TGTGCCATCAGCCCGGACATCAGTGGTACTCAGCCCCAGCATTTT
NA | TRBJ1-1 | TRBV5-8 | TRBD1 | CASTLLGQGKTEAFF | TGTGCCAGCACCCTCTTGGGACAGGGGAAGACTGAAGCTTTCTTT
NA | TRBJ2-7 | TRBV11-2 | TRBD2 | CASSLNTGTSDPYEQYF | TGTGCCAGCAGCTTGAACACCGGGACTAGCGACCCCTACGAGCAGTACTTC
NA | TRBJ2-1 | TRBV19 | TRBD1 | CATSEGQGHPYNEQFF | TGTGCCACTAGCGAAGGACAGGGCCACCCCTACAATGAGCAGTTCTTC
NA | TRBJ2-1 | TRBV27 | NA | CASTPGSTGSYNEQFF | TGTGCCAGCACCCCGGGGTCAACAGGGTCCTACAATGAGCAGTTCTTC
NA | TRBJ2-2 | TRBV30 | NA | CAWSISRGAGGELFF | TGTGCCTGGAGTATTTCTCGGGGGGCAGGCGGGGAGCTGTTTTTT
NA | TRBJ1-4 | TRBV3-1/TRBV3-2 | TRBD1 | CASSRNPGQTNEKLFF | TGTGCCAGCAGCCGCAATCCGGGACAGACTAATGAAAAACTGTTTTTT
NA | TRBJ2-7 | TRBV3-1/TRBV3-2 | NA | CASSQLTGEQYF | TGTGCCAGCAGTCAACTGACGGGCGAGCAGTACTTC
NA | TRBJ2-1 | TRBV29-1 | TRBD2 | CSVAGRNYNEQFF | TGCAGCGTTGCCGGGAGGAATTACAATGAGCAGTTCTTC
once | TRBJ2-7 | TRBV3-1/TRBV3-2 | TRBD2 | CASSQGAGVYEQYF | TGTGCCAGCAGCCAAGGAGCGGGAGTCTACGAGCAGTACTTC
NA | TRBJ1-1 | TRBV7-3 | NA | CASSLGGSTEAFF | TGTGCCAGCAGCTTAGGGGGGTCCACTGAAGCTTTCTTT
NA | TRBJ1-6 | TRBV2 | NA | CASNQGQFSPLHF | TGTGCCAGCAATCAAGGACAGTTCTCTCCCCTCCACTTT
NA | TRBJ1-2 | TRBV11-2 | NA | CASSLEDSPNYGYTF | TGTGCCAGCAGCTTAGAGGACAGTCCTAACTATGGCTACACCTTC
NA | TRBJ2-2 | TRBV25-1 | NA | CASSRWEVNTGELFF | TGTGCCAGCAGTAGGTGGGAGGTCAACACCGGGGAGCTGTTTTTT
NA | TRBJ1-1 | TRBV19 | NA | CASNPVGGKAFF | TGTGCCAGTAACCCTGTGGGAGGTAAAGCTTTCTTT
NA | TRBJ2-1 | TRBV24-1 | TRBD2 | CATSDSPGGGPYNEQFF | TGTGCCACCAGTGATTCACCGGGGGGGGGTCCCTACAATGAGCAGTTCTTC
once | TRBJ2-3 | TRBV7-9 | TRBD2 | CASSLLGGAADTQYF | TGTGCCAGCAGCTTGCTCGGGGGGGCCGCAGATACGCAGTATTTT
NA | TRBJ2-1 | TRBV7-8 | TRBD1 | CASSFVGTGGIDEQFF | TGTGCCAGCAGCTTTGTGGGGACAGGGGGCATCGATGAGCAGTTCTTC
NA | TRBJ2-7 | TRBV5-4 | TRBD2 | CASSSQAGGPHRRYF | TGTGCCAGCAGCTCGCAAGCGGGAGGGCCCCATCGAAGATACTTC
NA | TRBJ2-1 | TRBV30 | TRBD2 | CAWFPSGSYNEQFF | TGTGCCTGGTTCCCTAGCGGCTCCTACAATGAGCAGTTCTTC
NA | TRBJ2-1 | TRBV19 | TRBD2 | CASSRVYSGRADNEQFF | TGTGCCAGTAGTAGAGTCTATAGCGGGAGGGCCGACAATGAGCAGTTCTTC
NA | TRBJ1-1 | TRBV5-6 | NA | CASSFMDRTNTEAFF | TGTGCCAGCAGCTTTATGGACAGAACTAACACTGAAGCTTTCTTT
NA | TRBJ2-2 | TRBV27 | NA | CASSSRKVVGELFF | TGTGCCAGCAGTTCGCGGAAGGTAGTAGGGGAGCTGTTTTTT
NA | TRBJ2-1 | TRBV14 | NA | CASSQGPYNEQFF | TGTGCCAGCAGCCAAGGGCCCTACAATGAGCAGTTCTTC
NA | TRBJ1-1 | TRBV6-6 | TRBD1 | CASSTGQGFEAFF | TGTGCCAGCAGTACCGGACAGGGATTTGAAGCTTTCTTT
once | TRBJ1-2 | TRBV4-1 | TRBD1 | CASSQSTGIDGYTF | TGCGCCAGCAGCCAATCGACAGGGATCGATGGCTACACCTTC
NA | TRBJ1-1 | TRBV11-2 | NA | CASSSGGVLTEAFF | TGTGCCAGCAGCTCGGGGGGGGTTCTCACTGAAGCTTTCTTT
NA | TRBJ2-5 | TRBV5-1 | TRBD2 | CASSLFLAGTETQYF | TGCGCCAGCAGCTTGTTCCTAGCGGGAACGGAGACCCAGTACTTC
NA | TRBJ1-5 | TRBV10-1 | NA | CASSDGSYNQPQHF | TGCGCCAGCAGTGACGGGAGTTACAATCAGCCCCAGCATTTT
NA | TRBJ1-1 | TRBV15 | TRBD1 | CATSRGTGTGNSNTEAFF | TGTGCCACCAGCAGAGGGACCGGGACAGGGAATTCGAACACTGAAGCTTTCTTT
once | TRBJ2-5 | TRBV10-2 | TRBD2 | CASRRTSGSQETQYF | TGCGCCAGCAGGAGGACTAGCGGGTCACAAGAGACCCAGTACTTC
NA | TRBJ2-7 | TRBV6-6 | NA | CASKGGYEQYF | TGTGCCAGCAAAGGGGGATACGAGCAGTACTTC
few | TRBJ2-7 | TRBV4-1 | TRBD1 | CASSPQPGTGRYEQYF | TGCGCCAGCAGCCCCCAGCCCGGGACAGGGCGATACGAGCAGTACTTC
NA | TRBJ2-1 | TRBV11-3 | TRBD2 | CASSLTSDYNEQFF | TGTGCCAGCAGCTTGACTAGCGATTACAATGAGCAGTTCTTC
once | TRBJ2-3 | TRBV6-1 | TRBD2 | CASSARSGRDTDTQYF | TGTGCCAGCAGTGCACGTAGCGGGAGAGACACAGATACGCAGTATTTT
NA | TRBJ1-1 | TRBV10-3 | TRBD1 | CAISDSDRGMNTEAFF | TGTGCCATCAGTGACTCTGACAGGGGCATGAACACTGAAGCTTTCTTT
NA | TRBJ1-3 | TRBV30 | NA | CAWSSPRVSGNTIYF | TGTGCCTGGAGTTCCCCGAGGGTCTCTGGAAACACCATATATTTT
few | TRBJ2-2 | TRBV6-5 | TRBD2 | CASLSGIRGGELFF | TGTGCCAGCCTTAGCGGGATAAGAGGCGGGGAGCTGTTTTTT
NA | TRBJ1-2 | TRBV14 | NA | CASSKSVNYGYTF | TGTGCCAGCAGCAAGTCAGTGAACTATGGCTACACCTTC
once | TRBJ2-1 | TRBV19 | TRBD2 | CASSTPLGLATQLSYNEQFF | TGTGCCAGTAGTACTCCCCTCGGACTAGCTACCCAACTCTCCTACAATGAGCAGTTCTTC
NA | TRBJ1-6 | TRBV7-2 | TRBD1 | CASSGQVPYNSPLHF | TGTGCCAGCAGCGGACAGGTCCCCTATAATTCACCCCTCCACTTT
NA | TRBJ1-1 | TRBV19 | NA | CASSIWGRVDTEAFF | TGTGCCAGTAGTATATGGGGCAGGGTGGACACTGAAGCTTTCTTT
NA | TRBJ2-3 | TRBV24-1 | NA | CATSDHARADTQYF | TGTGCCACCAGTGATCACGCGCGGGCAGATACGCAGTATTTT
NA | TRBJ1-6 | TRBV6-1 | TRBD1 | CASSEIGTGVNSPLHF | TGTGCCAGCAGTGAAATCGGGACAGGGGTAAATTCACCCCTCCACTTT
NA | TRBJ1-6 | TRBV5-1 | NA | CASSSREIYNSPLHF | TGCGCCAGCAGCTCGCGGGAGATCTATAATTCACCCCTCCACTTT
NA | TRBJ1-2 | TRBV27 | NA | CASSFRSGEKGYTF | TGTGCCAGCAGTTTCCGATCAGGGGAGAAAGGCTACACCTTC
NA | TRBJ1-5 | TRBV28 | TRBD1 | CASRPPRTGSGNQPQHF | TGTGCCAGCAGACCTCCCCGGACAGGGTCGGGCAATCAGCCCCAGCATTTT
NA | TRBJ1-1 | TRBV6-5 | TRBD1 | CASREGQPNSEAFF | TGTGCCAGCAGGGAGGGACAGCCGAACAGTGAAGCTTTCTTT
NA | TRBJ2-3 | TRBV7-3 | TRBD2 | CASSLTGLAGDTDTQYF | TGTGCCAGCAGCTTAACGGGACTAGCGGGAGACACGGATACGCAGTATTTT
NA | TRBJ2-7 | TRBV12-3/TRBV12-4 | NA | CASSSPAGEQYF | TGTGCCAGCAGCTCCCCTGCGGGCGAGCAGTACTTC
NA | TRBJ2-5 | TRBV18 | TRBD2 | CASSPMNGRETQYF | TGTGCCAGCTCACCAATGAACGGGAGGGAGACCCAGTACTTC
once | TRBJ1-6 | TRBV28 | NA | CASSLLMQDSPLHF | TGTGCCAGCAGTTTACTGATGCAGGATTCACCCCTCCACTTT
NA | TRBJ2-1 | TRBV15 | TRBD1 | CATSESGQGGWNEQFF | TGTGCCACCAGCGAGTCCGGACAGGGGGGGTGGAATGAGCAGTTCTTC
NA | TRBJ1-4 | TRBV19 | NA | CASSTRLREKLFF | TGTGCCAGTAGTACCCGACTACGCGAAAAACTGTTTTTT